These 26 T cell receptor beta chains share one sample of origin, sequenced in a study of blood T cell repertoires in COVID-19. Here immunoSEQ multiplex PCR was the method, and the copy in TCRdb shows in-frame clones only, minus some. The data contain fewer than 250,000 clones, around nine tenths of them singletons. Input material: peripheral blood. These receptor sequences come from an older woman with acute or convalescent COVID-19.

V usage is TRBV4-3 and J usage is TRBJ2-3; D is uncertain. This CDR3 spans 15 amino acids. V lost 0 bases and J 8 bases, leaving 15 bases between the germline ends. The germline V gene encodes CDR1 LGHNA and CDR2 YSLEER. CDR3 in DNA: TGCGCCAGCAGCCAAGACTCTACCCGCCCTGGTACGCAGTATTTT. It specifies CASSQDSTRPGTQYF.

The chain links TRBV28 to TRBJ2-7; TRBD1 matches at 11 bases. CDR3 length: 20 residues. Germline V CDR1 and CDR2: MDHEN, SYDVKM. V trimming: 6 bases; J trimming: 2 bases; junction bases outside the gene matches: 21. CDR3 in amino acids: CASRLRFGDRGSGSAYEQYF. The CDR3 DNA reads as TGTGCCAGCAGACTTAGATTTGGGGACAGGGGGAGCGGGAGCGCCTACGAGCAGTACTTC.

This clone was seen a single time. The V and J genes are TRBV15 and TRBJ2-6; 7 nucleotides line up with TRBD1. This CDR3 has 17 amino acids. V dropped 3 bases and J dropped 0; count of bases not matched to a gene: 5. CDR1 is LNHNV, CDR2 YYDKDF, per germline (reference sequence). CDR3 loop: CATSRSTGFSGANVLTF. CDR3 bases: TGTGCCACCAGCAGGTCGACAGGGTTCTCTGGGGCCAACGTCCTGACTTTC.

V and J are TRBV7-8 and TRBJ1-4; D is undetermined. This CDR3 has 14 residues. V shed 5 bases and J shed 4 bases, with 11 bases lying between them. Looked up from germline, CDR1 is SGHVS and CDR2 is FQNEAQ. The CDR3 DNA reads TGTGCCAGCAGCCGCGGGAGGATTAATGAAAAACTGTTTTTT. Residues: CASSRGRINEKLFF.

This chain links TRBV2 with TRBJ2-3; 9 bases map to TRBD2. CDR1 and CDR2 from the germline V gene are SNHLY and FYNNEI. The CDR3 runs to 15 residues. Germline trimming cut 7 bases from V and 2 bases from J; bases unmatched to any gene: 7. The CDR3 DNA reads as TGTGCCAGCATGACTAGCGGAACTCACACAGATACGCAGTATTTT. This translates into CASMTSGTHTDTQYF. Variable domain in full (rest from reference TRBV2 and TRBJ2-3): EPEVTQTPSHQVTQMGQEVILRCVPISNHLYFYWYRQILGQKVEFLVSFYNNEISEKSEIFDDQFSVERPDGSNFTLKIRSTKLEDSAMYFCASMTSGTHTDTQYFGPGTRLTVL.

CDR3 amino acids: CASSSVGWGQPQHF. The CDR3 nucleotides are TGTGCCAGCAGTTCAGTAGGCTGGGGCCAGCCCCAGCATTTT. The chain is built from TRBV6-5 and TRBJ1-5, with D perhaps matching TRBD1 (5 bases). Trimming cost V 4 bases and J 7 bases, with 14 bases left between them. The length of the CDR3 is 14 residues. Germline V CDR1 and CDR2: MNHEY, SVGAGI.

The chain has TRBV13 and TRBJ2-3; 8 nucleotides agree with TRBD1. The ends lost 5 bases at V and 7 bases at J; junction bases unmatched: 8. The CDR3 runs to 14 residues. Germline V lookup: CDR1 PRHDT, CDR2 FYEKMQ (reference sequence). This CDR3 is CASSLDRGPYTQYF. CDR3 sequence (DNA): TGTGCCAGCAGCCTCGACAGGGGACCGTATACGCAGTATTTT.

The V call is TRBV5-5, the J call TRBJ2-5; D gene unclear. CDR1 is SGHKS and CDR2 is YYEKEE in the germline V gene (reference sequence). The CDR3 runs to 14 residues. The V end lost 1 base, the J end lost 1 base, and 8 bases lay between the germline ends. This CDR3 is CASSLITAQETQYF. Written as DNA, the CDR3 is TGTGCCAGCAGCTTGATAACAGCCCAAGAGACCCAGTACTTC.

This chain links TRBV9 with TRBJ1-2; D unresolved. The V end was cut by 0 bases, the J end by 5 bases, with 8 bases between. The CDR3 has 13 residues. Germline assignment: CDR1 SGDLS and CDR2 YYNGEE. The CDR3 spells CASSVVPRYGYTF. The DNA for the CDR3 is TGTGCCAGCAGCGTAGTTCCGCGGTATGGCTACACCTTC.

The chain is built from TRBV25-1 and TRBJ1-4; perhaps TRBD1 as D (5 bases). Germline CDR1 is MGHDK and CDR2 is SYGVNS. The CDR3 runs to 16 residues. The V end was cut by 2 bases, the J end by 7 bases, with 17 bases between. CDR3 sequence (DNA): TGTGCCAGCAGTGAACATGCGGCAGGGCGGAGTGAAAAACTGTTTTTT. Translating gives CASSEHAAGRSEKLFF.

The chain has TRBV4-1 and TRBJ2-1; TRBD2 matches 16 bases. Per germline, CDR1 MGHRA and CDR2 YSYEKL. The V gene end was trimmed by 0 bases and the J gene end by 3 bases; junction bases not matched to a gene: 5. The CDR3 sequence is 19 residues long. As DNA, the CDR3 is TGCGCCAGCAGCCAAGACTTGGGACTAGCGGGAGGGGGCTACAATGAGCAGTTCTTC. Protein product: CASSQDLGLAGGGYNEQFF.

The V and J genes are TRBV7-2 and TRBJ2-7; no reliable D call. V lost 1 base to trimming and J lost 3 bases, with 7 bases between them. Germline lookup yields CDR1 SGHTA and CDR2 FQGNSA. The CDR3 runs to 13 residues. This CDR3 reads CASSLGVRYEQYF. The CDR3 DNA follows: TGTGCCAGCAGCTTAGGTGTCCGCTACGAGCAGTACTTC.

This clone was observed once. The same CDR3 arises from other DNA sequences in this sample as well. The genes are TRBV2 and TRBJ1-2; 11 bases match TRBD1. Germline V gene lookup returns CDR1 SNHLY and CDR2 FYNNEI. The CDR3 covers 13 residues. Losses at the gene ends were 6 bases for V and 7 bases for J; bases not matched to a gene: 4. This CDR3 reads CASSGQGAIGYTF. CDR3 sequence (DNA): TGTGCCAGCAGCGGACAGGGGGCGATTGGCTACACCTTC.

Regarding this clone: The sample has other DNA sequences that encode this CDR3 too. This chain links TRBV7-9 with TRBJ1-3; D gene ambiguous. CDR1 SEHNR and CDR2 FQNEAQ come from the germline V gene (reference sequence). This CDR3 has 12 amino acids. Trimming removed 6 bases from V and 2 bases from J, with 5 bases in between. Written as DNA, the CDR3 is TGTGCCAGCAGTCCGGCTGGAAACACCATATATTTT. This encodes CASSPAGNTIYF.

The gene calls are TRBV3-1 (or the pseudogene TRBV3-2) and TRBJ2-7, with TRBD2 as a possible D gene (6 bases). The V end was cut by 1 base, the J end by 6 bases, with 13 bases between. CDR1 LGHDT and CDR2 YNNKEL come from the germline V gene (reference sequence). This CDR3 is 14 amino acids long. For the CDR3, the DNA is TGTGCCAGCAGCCAAGGCCCGCAGCGGGTCGAGCAGTACTTC. Protein sequence: CASSQGPQRVEQYF.

This rearrangement joins TRBV24-1 to TRBJ1-2; unclear D gene. Trimming took 12 bases from V and 4 from J, leaving 17 bases between them. The CDR3 has 13 residues. The germline V gene has CDR1 KGHDR and CDR2 SFDVKD. The CDR3 DNA is TGTGCCGCTGGCCTAGGCCCCGCCTATGGCTACACCTTC. Amino acids: CAAGLGPAYGYTF.

In nucleotides, the CDR3 is TGCGCCAGCAGACAGACAGGGCGAACAGAGACCCAGTACTTC. As protein: CASRQTGRTETQYF. The chain recombines TRBV4-1 with TRBJ2-5; TRBD1 matches at 7 bases. Germline-derived CDR1 and CDR2 are MGHRA and YSYEKL. V was pared by 6 bases and J by 4 bases, with 8 bases of the junction left unmatched. This CDR3 contains 14 residues.

The chain recombines TRBV6-5 with TRBJ2-7; 7 bases map to TRBD2. Germline V gene sequence: CDR1 MNHEY, CDR2 SVGAGI. CDR3 length equals 12 residues. The V and J ends lost 6 bases and 3 bases, in that order; junction bases with no gene match: 2. The CDR3 is CASSRTSYEQYF. CDR3 sequence (DNA): TGTGCCAGCAGCAGGACTAGCTACGAGCAGTACTTC.

The rearrangement joins TRBV6-1 to TRBJ2-2, with 10 bases aligning to TRBD1. The CDR3 runs 16 residues. The J segment lost 7 bases and the V segment lost 2 bases, leaving 7 bases of the junction unmatched. Looked up from germline, CDR1 is MNHNS and CDR2 is SASEGT. The CDR3 here is CASSEPRTGGFGELFF. Written as DNA, the CDR3 is TGTGCCAGCAGTGAACCCCGGACAGGGGGTTTCGGGGAGCTGTTTTTT.

The sample holds a few counts of this clone. The V call is TRBV15, the J call TRBJ1-2; D is ambiguous. The CDR3 runs 13 residues. Germline V gives CDR1 LNHNV, CDR2 YYDKDF (reference sequence). The germline V and J ends were trimmed by 0 bases and 1 base, with 3 bases remaining between them. CDR3 in DNA: TGTGCCACCAGCAGAGACAATAACTATGGCTACACCTTC. Translating gives CATSRDNNYGYTF. Together with reference TRBV15 and TRBJ1-2, the CDR3 gives the full variable domain: DAMVIQNPRYQVTQFGKPVTLSCSQTLNHNVMYWYQQKSSQAPKLLFHYYDKDFNNEADTPDNFQSRRPNTSFCFLDIRSPGLGDTAMYLCATSRDNNYGYTFGSGTRLTVV.

About this clone: Other DNA variants within this sample encode the same CDR3. The CDR3 nucleotides are TGTGCCAGCAGTTATCGGGACAGGGGTTCCTACGAGCAGTACTTC. Its protein product is CASSYRDRGSYEQYF. V gene TRBV6-5 combines with J gene TRBJ2-7, with 10 bases aligning to TRBD1. CDR3 size: 15 residues. With V trimmed by 3 bases and J by 1 base, 3 bases remained unmatched. CDR1 MNHEY and CDR2 SVGAGI come from the germline V gene.

V usage is TRBV5-6 and J usage is TRBJ2-3, with 9 bases that match TRBD2. Germline values: CDR1 SGHDT, CDR2 YYEEEE. The CDR3 is made up of 16 amino acids. V lost 1 base to trimming and J lost 9 bases; unmatched junction nucleotides: 12. As DNA, the CDR3 is TGTGCCAGCAGCTTGCTGGCGGGAGGGCTAGGGCGCACGCAGTATTTT. This codes for CASSLLAGGLGRTQYF.

The rearrangement uses TRBV9 and TRBJ2-1; 7 nucleotides agree with TRBD2. Per the germline V gene, CDR1 is SGDLS and CDR2 is YYNGEE. Unmatched junction bases numbered 8, after V lost 3 bases and J lost 5 bases. The CDR3 has 15 amino acids. Written as DNA, the CDR3 is TGTGCCAGCAGCGGCATATGGGAGGGCCACAATGAGCAGTTCTTC. It encodes CASSGIWEGHNEQFF.

The chain couples TRBV19 to TRBJ1-5, with D possibly TRBD1 on 5 matching bases. Germline assignment: CDR1 LNHDA and CDR2 SQIVND (reference sequence). Trimming took 3 bases from V and 3 from J, leaving 12 bases between them. The CDR3 runs to 15 residues. CDR3 sequence reads: CASSIEGLNNQPQHF. The CDR3 nucleotides read TGTGCCAGTAGTATTGAGGGACTTAACAATCAGCCCCAGCATTTT. Together with reference TRBV19 and TRBJ1-5, the CDR3 gives the full variable domain: DGGITQSPKYLFRKEGQNVTLSCEQNLNHDAMYWYRQDPGQGLRLIYYSQIVNDFQKGDIAEGYSVSREKKESFPLTVTSAQKNPTAFYLCASSIEGLNNQPQHFGDGTRLSIL.

The rearrangement joins TRBV10-3 to TRBJ2-5, with 7 bases identical to TRBD1. The CDR3 is made up of 13 amino acids. The V gene's germline CDR1 is ENHRY and CDR2 SYGVKD. J gave up 2 bases and V 6 bases, and 3 bases lay outside the gene matches. The CDR3 sequence is CAIRGTEQETQYF. The DNA of the CDR3 is TGTGCCATCAGGGGGACAGAACAAGAGACCCAGTACTTC.

The V gene is TRBV25-1, the J gene TRBJ2-5; 7 nucleotides match TRBD2. V dropped 1 base and J dropped 4; count of bases not matched to a gene: 12. The CDR3 loop spans 17 amino acids. The germline V gene has CDR1 MGHDK and CDR2 SYGVNS. The CDR3: CASSESRTSGARETQYF. The CDR3 bases are TGTGCCAGCAGTGAATCCCGGACTAGTGGGGCAAGAGAGACCCAGTACTTC.